Listed here are 21 T cell receptor beta chains from one sample, sequenced in a study of monozygotic twins with inflammatory bowel disease. TCRdb reprocessed the 5' RACE reads and reports one entry per CDR3 protein, with no DNA. The sample data list 400,000 or so distinct CDR3 sequences. Sequencing input: blood. The receptors derive from a human donor with ulcerative colitis or Crohn's disease, or a healthy co-twin of an affected twin (not recorded which).

This rearrangement joins TRBV6-1 to TRBJ1-4; TCRdb's D call, TRBD1, is unchecked because there is no DNA. There are 17 residues in the CDR3. From germline, CDR1 is MNHNS and CDR2 SASEGT. The CDR3 sequence: CASSRLFATGSNEKLFF.

V is TRBV5-1 and J is TRBJ2-1; TCRdb designates TRBD1, a call that cannot be tested without DNA. This CDR3 spans 15 amino acids. Germline CDR1 and CDR2: SGHRS and YFSETQ. The CDR3: CASSLVTGGYNEQFF.

V is TRBV5-4 and J is TRBJ2-1. The germline CDR1 and CDR2 sequences are SGHNT and YYREEE (reference sequence). The CDR3 sequence is 12 residues long. CDR3: CASSSDLGEQFF.

The chain couples TRBV5-6 to TRBJ2-5; the TRBD2 assignment by TCRdb is unverifiable without DNA. The germline CDR1 and CDR2 sequences are SGHDT and YYEEEE. The CDR3 spans 13 residues. The CDR3 loop reads CASSFPPQETQYF.

This chain links TRBV19 with TRBJ2-7. The CDR3 runs to 14 residues. The germline V gene encodes CDR1 LNHDA and CDR2 SQIVND (reference sequence). CDR3 in amino acids: CASSDGGLSYEQYF.

The rearrangement uses TRBV6-1 and TRBJ2-2; TCRdb reports TRBD1, a call that lacks DNA to check it against. The CDR3 is made up of 16 amino acids. Germline CDR1 reads MNHNS; CDR2 reads SASEGT. The CDR3 sequence: CASSAIGGTRSGELFF.

The chain is built from TRBV28 and TRBJ2-5; the D call from TCRdb, TRBD1, cannot be confirmed without DNA. The CDR3 length is 14 residues. Germline-derived CDR1 and CDR2 are MDHEN and SYDVKM. This CDR3 reads CASSPRGTGETQYF.

The chain is built from TRBV5-4 and TRBJ1-1. The germline V gene encodes CDR1 SGHNT and CDR2 YYREEE (reference sequence). This CDR3 is 13 amino acids long. This CDR3 reads CASSADRNTEAFF.

This chain links TRBV10-3 with TRBJ1-2; without DNA, the TCRdb call of TRBD1 cannot be checked. Germline V lookup: CDR1 ENHRY, CDR2 SYGVKD. The CDR3 loop spans 17 amino acids. Here the CDR3 reads CAISDRQGAPTNYGYTF.

The rearrangement links TRBV2 to TRBJ1-6. Germline CDR1 and CDR2: SNHLY and FYNNEI. The CDR3 contains 15 residues. CDR3 in amino acids: CASSDENRNNSPLHF.

V is TRBV6-5 and J is TRBJ2-7; the D call from TCRdb, TRBD1, cannot be confirmed without DNA. Per the germline V gene, CDR1 is MNHEY and CDR2 is SVGAGI. The length of the CDR3 is 14 residues. CDR3 loop: CASSYGGGGVEQYF.

The chain joins TRBV6-5 to TRBJ1-2; TCRdb outputs TRBD1, but without DNA this stays unchecked. The germline gives CDR1 MNHEY, CDR2 SVGAGI. This CDR3 spans 15 amino acids. The CDR3 is CASSYSAGWGYGYTF.

The chain uses TRBV7-3 and TRBJ2-1; TCRdb calls TRBD2, which cannot be checked without DNA. The CDR3 is 16 amino acids. Germline V CDR1 and CDR2: SGHTA, FQGTGA. The CDR3 spells CASSLAPGLVSNEQFF.

The chain joins TRBV12-3 or TRBV12-4 to TRBJ2-1; the TRBD1 assignment by TCRdb is unverifiable without DNA. CDR3 size: 12 residues. CDR3 sequence reads: CASRRDSNEQFF.

The V and J genes are TRBV18 and TRBJ1-1. The V gene's germline CDR1 is KGHSH and CDR2 LQKENI. The length of the CDR3 is 16 residues. The chain's CDR3 is CASSPERTVKNTEAFF. The entire variable domain, with the rest obtained from reference TRBV18 and TRBJ1-1, is as follows: NAGVMQNPRHLVRRRGQEARLRCSPMKGHSHVYWYRQLPEEGLKFMVYLQKENIIDESGMPKERFSAEFPKEGPSILRIQQVVRGDSAAYFCASSPERTVKNTEAFFGQGTRLTVV.

The chain carries TRBV4-1 and TRBJ1-1; TCRdb gives TRBD1 as the D gene, but with no DNA this cannot be confirmed. The length of the CDR3 is 16 residues. Germline CDR1 reads MGHRA; CDR2 reads YSYEKL. The CDR3: CASKGTGGVENTEAFF.

The chain is built from TRBV7-2 and TRBJ2-7. The CDR3 runs 13 residues. The germline CDR1 and CDR2 sequences are SGHTA and FQGNSA. CDR3 amino acids: CASSLKYGYEQYF. Based on the CDR3 plus reference TRBV7-2 and TRBJ2-7, the full variable domain is GAGVSQSPSNKVTEKGKDVELRCDPISGHTALYWYRQSLGQGLEFLIYFQGNSAPDKSGLPSDRFSAERTGGSVSTLTIQRTQQEDSAVYLCASSLKYGYEQYFGPGTRLTVT.

The J gene is TRBJ1-1, the V gene TRBV28. Germline V gives CDR1 MDHEN, CDR2 SYDVKM. This CDR3 contains 11 residues. CDR3 protein: CVAEQNTEAFF. Using reference TRBV28 and TRBJ1-1 for the parts outside the CDR3, the full variable domain is DVKVTQSSRYLVKRTGEKVFLECVQDMDHENMFWYRQDPGLGLRLIYFSYDVKMKEKGDIPEGYSVSREKKERFSLILESASTNQTSMYLCVAEQNTEAFFGQGTRLTVV.

The chain employs TRBV6-2 or TRBV6-3 and TRBJ2-4; TCRdb's D gene call, TRBD2, goes unchecked for lack of DNA. The germline gives CDR1 MNHEY, CDR2 SVGEGT. CDR3 length: 12 amino acids. The CDR3 loop reads CASMQRTDIQYF.

The rearrangement joins TRBV5-1 to TRBJ2-1; TCRdb's D gene call, TRBD1, goes unchecked for lack of DNA. Germline CDR1 reads SGHRS; CDR2 reads YFSETQ. CDR3 length: 16 residues. The CDR3 sequence: CASTHGSGQNYNEQFF. The variable domain in full, completed from reference TRBV5-1 and TRBJ2-1, reads KAGVTQTPRYLIKTRGQQVTLSCSPISGHRSVSWYQQTPGQGLQFLFEYFSETQRNKGNFPGRFSGRQFSNSRSEMNVSTLELGDSALYLCASTHGSGQNYNEQFFGPGTRLTVL.

This sequence joins TRBV20-1 and TRBJ2-3; TCRdb's D call, TRBD1, is unchecked because there is no DNA. CDR3 size: 16 residues. Germline CDR1 is DFQATT and CDR2 is SNEGSKA (reference sequence). The CDR3 reads CSASDRTGISLDTQYF.